This T cell receptor beta chain was recorded in a study of T cells in Graves' hyperthyroidism and ophthalmopathy. In the study overall: Before any treatment, at initial diagnosis, peripheral blood was collected.

CDR3 size: 15 residues. Germline assignment: CDR1 SGHAT and CDR2 FQDESV (reference sequence). V dropped 2 bases and J dropped 13; count of bases not matched to a gene: 7. Study-level results: Blood also contained most expanded thyroid clonotypes above 0.001.

Amplified TCR beta CDR3 regions came from RNA transcripts. Carried out on the TCR CDR3, a first-round RT-PCR used the HTBI primer set. TCRdb re-derived calls from the multiplex PCR reads in MiXCR, one entry per CDR3 protein. Of about 130,000 distinct CDR3 sequences listed, around 21% are singletons. Diagnosis relied on clinical symptoms, serum thyroxine and TRAb, thyroid ultrasound and orbital computed tomography. On this clonotype: Its target is not known.

This chain uses TRBV11-1 with TRBJ2-1; 14 bases are a match to TRBD2. The sequencing input was blood. The origin of this receptor is a woman in her forties or fifties with Graves' hyperthyroidism that later progressed to Graves' ophthalmopathy. For the CDR3, the DNA is TGTGCCAGCAGCTTAAGGGGACTAGCGGGAGTTAAACAGTTCTTC. This encodes CASSLRGLAGVKQFF.